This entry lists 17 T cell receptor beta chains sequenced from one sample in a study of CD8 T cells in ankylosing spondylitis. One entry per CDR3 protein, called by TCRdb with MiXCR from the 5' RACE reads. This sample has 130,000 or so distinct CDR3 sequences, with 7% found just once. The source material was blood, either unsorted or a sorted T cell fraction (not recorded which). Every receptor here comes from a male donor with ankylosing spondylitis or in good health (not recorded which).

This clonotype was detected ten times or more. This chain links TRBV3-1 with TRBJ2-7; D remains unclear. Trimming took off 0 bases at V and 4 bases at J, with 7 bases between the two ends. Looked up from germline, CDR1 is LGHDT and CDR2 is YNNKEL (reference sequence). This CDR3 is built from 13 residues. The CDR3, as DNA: TGTGCCAGCAGCCAAGACGGTCAATACGAGCAGTACTTC. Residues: CASSQDGQYEQYF.

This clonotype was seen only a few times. This CDR3 reads CATSQDLYEGAGKNYGYTF. The CDR3, as DNA: TGTGCCACCTCCCAAGATCTTTATGAGGGGGCAGGGAAGAACTATGGCTACACCTTC. The chain couples TRBV3-1 to TRBJ1-2; TRBD1 aligns across 7 bases. V lost 10 bases and J lost 2; bases outside the gene matches: 25. CDR1 and CDR2 (germline): LGHDT, YNNKEL (reference sequence). CDR3 length: 19 residues.

CDR3 sequence: CSAEGRYDEQFF. CDR3 DNA sequence: TGCAGTGCCGAGGGAAGGTACGATGAGCAGTTCTTC. The chain combines TRBV20-1 with TRBJ2-1, with D possibly being TRBD2 (5 bases). The germline CDR1 and CDR2 sequences are DFQATT and SNEGSKA (reference sequence). This CDR3 is built from 12 residues. V lost 6 bases to trimming and J lost 8 bases, with 14 bases between them.

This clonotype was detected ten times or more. CDR3 DNA sequence: TGCAGTGCGAAATACAGGGACCCTGGAGAGACCCAGTACTTC. Encoded protein: CSAKYRDPGETQYF. The chain has TRBV20-1 and TRBJ2-5, with D maybe TRBD1 (6 bases). The V end was cut by 6 bases, the J end by 4 bases, with 18 bases between. This CDR3 is built from 14 residues. CDR1 and CDR2 from the germline V gene are DFQATT and SNEGSKA (reference sequence).

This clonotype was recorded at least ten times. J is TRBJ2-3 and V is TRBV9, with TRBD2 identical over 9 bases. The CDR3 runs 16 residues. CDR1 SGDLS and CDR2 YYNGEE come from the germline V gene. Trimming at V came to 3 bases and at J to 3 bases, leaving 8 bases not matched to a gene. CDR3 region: CASSEPGLAGTDTQYF. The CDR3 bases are TGTGCCAGCAGCGAGCCCGGGCTAGCGGGGACAGATACGCAGTATTTT.

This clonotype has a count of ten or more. As DNA, the CDR3 is TGTGCCAGCAGCTCCCCACAGGGTAAGGGCAATCAGCCCCAGCATTTT. Its translation is CASSSPQGKGNQPQHF. The chain links TRBV7-2 to TRBJ1-5, with a possible D match to TRBD1 (6 bases). The V gene's germline CDR1 is SGHTA and CDR2 FQGNSA. The CDR3 contains 16 residues. V dropped 4 bases and J dropped 2 bases, with 15 bases sitting between them.

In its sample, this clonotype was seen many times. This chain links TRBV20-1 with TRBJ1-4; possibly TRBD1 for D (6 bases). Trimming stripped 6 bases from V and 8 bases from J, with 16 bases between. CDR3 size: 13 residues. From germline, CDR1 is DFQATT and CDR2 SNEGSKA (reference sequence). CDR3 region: CSAETGTKEKLFF. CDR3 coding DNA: TGCAGTGCCGAGACAGGAACCAAAGAAAAACTGTTTTTT.

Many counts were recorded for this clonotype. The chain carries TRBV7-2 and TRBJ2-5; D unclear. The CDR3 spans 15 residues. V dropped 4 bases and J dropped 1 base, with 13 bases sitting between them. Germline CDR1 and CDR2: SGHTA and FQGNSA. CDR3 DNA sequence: TGTGCCAGCAGCTCCCGACTCCTAATCCAAGAGACCCAGTACTTC. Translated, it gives CASSSRLLIQETQYF.

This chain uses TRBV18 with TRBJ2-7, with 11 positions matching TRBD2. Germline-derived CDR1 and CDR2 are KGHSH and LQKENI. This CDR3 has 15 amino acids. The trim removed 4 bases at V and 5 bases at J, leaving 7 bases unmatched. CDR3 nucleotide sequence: TGTGCCAGCTCACAAATGACTAGCGGGACGAACGAGCAGTACTTC. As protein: CASSQMTSGTNEQYF.

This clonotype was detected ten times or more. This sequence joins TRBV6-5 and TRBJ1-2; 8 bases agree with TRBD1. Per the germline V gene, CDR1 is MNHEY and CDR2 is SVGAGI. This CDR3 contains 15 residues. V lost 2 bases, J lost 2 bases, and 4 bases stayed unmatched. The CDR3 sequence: CASSYRGTGNYGYTF. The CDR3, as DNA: TGTGCCAGCAGTTACCGGGGGACAGGCAACTATGGCTACACCTTC.

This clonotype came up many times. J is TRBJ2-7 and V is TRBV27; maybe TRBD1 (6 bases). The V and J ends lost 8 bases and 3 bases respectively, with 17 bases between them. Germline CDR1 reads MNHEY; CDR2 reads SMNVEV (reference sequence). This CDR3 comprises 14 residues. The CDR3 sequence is CASRSRTERYEQYF. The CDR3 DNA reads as TGTGCCAGCCGGTCTCGGACAGAGCGCTACGAGCAGTACTTC.

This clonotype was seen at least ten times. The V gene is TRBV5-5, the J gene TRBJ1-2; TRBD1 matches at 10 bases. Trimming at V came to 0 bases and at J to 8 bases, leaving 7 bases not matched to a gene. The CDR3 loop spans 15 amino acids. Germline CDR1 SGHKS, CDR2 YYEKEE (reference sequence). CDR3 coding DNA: TGTGCCAGCAGCTTGGCCTCGGGACAGGGGAAAGGCTACACCTTC. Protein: CASSLASGQGKGYTF.

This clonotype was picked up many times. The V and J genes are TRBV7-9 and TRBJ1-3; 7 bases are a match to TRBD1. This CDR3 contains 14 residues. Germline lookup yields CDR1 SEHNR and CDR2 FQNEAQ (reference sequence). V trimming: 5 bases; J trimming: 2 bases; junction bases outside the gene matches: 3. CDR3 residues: CASSLDRAGNTIYF. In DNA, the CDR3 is TGTGCCAGCAGCCTAGACAGGGCTGGAAACACCATATATTTT.

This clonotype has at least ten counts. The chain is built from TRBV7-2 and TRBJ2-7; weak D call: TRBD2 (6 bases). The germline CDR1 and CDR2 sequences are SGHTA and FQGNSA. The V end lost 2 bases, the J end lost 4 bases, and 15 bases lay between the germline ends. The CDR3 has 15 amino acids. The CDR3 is CASSLSAGKRYEQYF. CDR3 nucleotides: TGTGCCAGCAGCTTATCCGCGGGAAAGCGGTACGAGCAGTACTTC.

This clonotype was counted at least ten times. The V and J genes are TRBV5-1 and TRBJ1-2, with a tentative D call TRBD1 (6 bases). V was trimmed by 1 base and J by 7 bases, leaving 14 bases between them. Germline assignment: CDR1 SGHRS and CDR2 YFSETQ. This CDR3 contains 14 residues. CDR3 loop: CASSLNAGGGGYTF. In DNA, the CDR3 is TGCGCCAGCAGCTTGAATGCCGGAGGGGGTGGCTACACCTTC.

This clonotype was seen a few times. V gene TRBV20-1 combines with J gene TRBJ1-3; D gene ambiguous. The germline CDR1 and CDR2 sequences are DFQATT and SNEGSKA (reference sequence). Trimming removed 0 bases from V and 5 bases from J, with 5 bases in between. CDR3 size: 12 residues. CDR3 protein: CSARDPRNTIYF. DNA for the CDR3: TGCAGTGCTAGAGATCCTCGAAACACCATATATTTT.

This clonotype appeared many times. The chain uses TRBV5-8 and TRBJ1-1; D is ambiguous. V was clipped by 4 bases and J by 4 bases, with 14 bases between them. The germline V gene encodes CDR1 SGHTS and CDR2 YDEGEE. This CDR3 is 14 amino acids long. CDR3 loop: CASSHGRVGTEAFF. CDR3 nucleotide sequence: TGTGCCAGCAGCCACGGGAGGGTGGGCACTGAAGCTTTCTTT.